These T cell receptor beta chains were read from a single sample in a study of shared T cell receptors in the human thymus. TCRdb's table, derived via immunoSEQ multiplex PCR, lists solely in-frame clones and lacks some. The sample records some 660,000 clones, about 90% being singletons. This sample was also put to use in a study of human thymus T cells.

The sequenced sample consisted of thymocytes. These TCRs come from a boy less than two years old with a congenital heart defect. The CDR3 runs from the conserved cysteine through the conserved F or W. Each record gives: V gene, J gene, clone size, D gene, CDR3 DNA, CDR3 protein. The D gene is left open where the match is weak. Rows give clone size only sometimes, using once, few, many, or a class for an expanded clone.

v_call: TRBV4-1
j_call: TRBJ2-3
clone_size: -
d_call: TRBD2
cdr3_nt: TGCGCCAGCAGCCCAGGGACTAGCGGGACTCACACAGATACGCAGTATTTT
cdr3_aa: CASSPGTSGTHTDTQYF

v_call: TRBV11-2
j_call: TRBJ2-1
clone_size: -
d_call: -
cdr3_nt: TGTGCCAGCAGCTTAATCTCCAGAAACAATGAGCAGTTCTTC
cdr3_aa: CASSLISRNNEQFF

v_call: TRBV5-8
j_call: TRBJ1-2
clone_size: -
d_call: TRBD1
cdr3_nt: TGTGCCAGCAGCTCAGGACAGGGGGCGCGTGGCTACACCTTC
cdr3_aa: CASSSGQGARGYTF

v_call: TRBV30
j_call: TRBJ1-2
clone_size: -
d_call: -
cdr3_nt: TGTGCCTGGAGTGAGAGAAAGGTAACCGGAGGGTTTGGCTACACCTTC
cdr3_aa: CAWSERKVTGGFGYTF

v_call: TRBV29-1
j_call: TRBJ2-5
clone_size: -
d_call: -
cdr3_nt: TGCAGCGTTGGGGTGACAGCCCAAGAGACCCAGTACTTC
cdr3_aa: CSVGVTAQETQYF

v_call: TRBV19
j_call: TRBJ1-4
clone_size: once
d_call: TRBD1
cdr3_nt: TGTGCCAGTAGTGGCAGGACAGGGGGTAATGAAAAACTGTTTTTT
cdr3_aa: CASSGRTGGNEKLFF

v_call: TRBV7-8
j_call: TRBJ2-2
clone_size: -
d_call: TRBD1
cdr3_nt: TGTGCCAGCAGCTTGCAACAGGGGGCCCTGAACACCGGGGAGCTGTTTTTT
cdr3_aa: CASSLQQGALNTGELFF

v_call: TRBV30
j_call: TRBJ2-1
clone_size: -
d_call: TRBD1
cdr3_nt: TGTGCCTGGAGAGCCTTTGGGGACAGTTACAATGAGCAGTTCTTC
cdr3_aa: CAWRAFGDSYNEQFF

v_call: TRBV21-1
j_call: TRBJ2-5
clone_size: -
d_call: -
cdr3_nt: TGTGCCAGCAGCCAGACCGGAGGGCATTCATGGAAGGGACGCCAAGAGACCCAGTACTTC
cdr3_aa: CASSQTGGHSWKGRQETQYF

v_call: TRBV25-1
j_call: TRBJ1-2
clone_size: -
d_call: TRBD1
cdr3_nt: TGTGCCAGCAGTGTTACAGGGGGGGCCTATGGCTACACCTTC
cdr3_aa: CASSVTGGAYGYTF

v_call: TRBV10-1
j_call: TRBJ2-3
clone_size: -
d_call: -
cdr3_nt: TGCGCCAGCAGTGTCGGTGGCACAGATACGCAGTATTTT
cdr3_aa: CASSVGGTDTQYF

v_call: TRBV18
j_call: TRBJ2-2
clone_size: -
d_call: -
cdr3_nt: TGTGCCAGCTCACCGGGGACACTCAACACCGGGGAGCTGTTTTTT
cdr3_aa: CASSPGTLNTGELFF

v_call: TRBV28
j_call: TRBJ2-1
clone_size: -
d_call: TRBD2
cdr3_nt: TGTGCCAGCAGTTCCTGCACCGGACTAGCGGTTGGGAATGAGCAGTTCTTC
cdr3_aa: CASSSCTGLAVGNEQFF

v_call: TRBV2
j_call: TRBJ2-5
clone_size: once
d_call: -
cdr3_nt: TGTGCCAGCAGTGAAGTAGGGGACTTCCAAGAGACCCAGTACTTC
cdr3_aa: CASSEVGDFQETQYF

v_call: TRBV9
j_call: TRBJ2-1
clone_size: -
d_call: TRBD2
cdr3_nt: TGTGCCAGCAACCTCCAAGGGCGGGGGGGACCAAATGAGCAGTTCTTC
cdr3_aa: CASNLQGRGGPNEQFF

v_call: TRBV4-3
j_call: TRBJ2-1
clone_size: -
d_call: TRBD1
cdr3_nt: TGCGCCAGCAGCCAAAATAACAGGGGATCAAACAATGAGCAGTTCTTC
cdr3_aa: CASSQNNRGSNNEQFF

v_call: TRBV5-1
j_call: TRBJ2-7
clone_size: -
d_call: TRBD2
cdr3_nt: TGCGCCAGCAGCACCCCTGGGCTAGCGGAAACCTACGAGCAGTACTTC
cdr3_aa: CASSTPGLAETYEQYF

v_call: TRBV27
j_call: TRBJ2-7
clone_size: -
d_call: TRBD2
cdr3_nt: TGTGCCAGCAGTCCCCGGACTAGCGGGAAGTCAGGGGAGCAGTACTTC
cdr3_aa: CASSPRTSGKSGEQYF

v_call: TRBV10-3
j_call: TRBJ2-1
clone_size: few
d_call: TRBD2
cdr3_nt: TGTGCCATCAGACTGGAGCGGGAGGGGGGTTATGAGCAGTTCTTC
cdr3_aa: CAIRLEREGGYEQFF

v_call: TRBV19
j_call: TRBJ1-1
clone_size: -
d_call: -
cdr3_nt: TGTGCCAGTAGTATCCCACGTAGAGAATCTGAAGCTTTCTTT
cdr3_aa: CASSIPRRESEAFF

v_call: TRBV11-2
j_call: TRBJ2-7
clone_size: few
d_call: -
cdr3_nt: TGTGCCAGCATCACTAAACCTGACAGGCCGGGGGAGCAGTACTTC
cdr3_aa: CASITKPDRPGEQYF

v_call: TRBV14
j_call: TRBJ2-7
clone_size: -
d_call: TRBD1
cdr3_nt: TGTGCCAGCAGCCATAAAGGTTGGGACAGCCTCTACGAGCAGTACTTC
cdr3_aa: CASSHKGWDSLYEQYF

v_call: TRBV9
j_call: TRBJ2-2
clone_size: once
d_call: -
cdr3_nt: TGTGCCAGCAGCGTAGCCAGGGATACTCCGAGCACCGGGGAGCTGTTTTTT
cdr3_aa: CASSVARDTPSTGELFF

v_call: TRBV28
j_call: TRBJ2-1
clone_size: -
d_call: -
cdr3_nt: TGTGCCAGCAGTCCCGGGGAGAAACAGTTCTTC
cdr3_aa: CASSPGEKQFF

v_call: TRBV2
j_call: TRBJ2-7
clone_size: -
d_call: TRBD1
cdr3_nt: TGTGCCAGCAGGAAAGACCGGGACAGGAGACTATACTCCTACGAGCAGTACTTC
cdr3_aa: CASRKDRDRRLYSYEQYF

v_call: TRBV5-1
j_call: TRBJ2-4
clone_size: -
d_call: TRBD1
cdr3_nt: TGCGCCAGCAGCCCAGGACAGGGTGCCCCCTTTAATACTAAAGCAACTTCGAAAAACATTCAGTACTTC
cdr3_aa: CASSPGQGAPFNTKATSKNIQYF